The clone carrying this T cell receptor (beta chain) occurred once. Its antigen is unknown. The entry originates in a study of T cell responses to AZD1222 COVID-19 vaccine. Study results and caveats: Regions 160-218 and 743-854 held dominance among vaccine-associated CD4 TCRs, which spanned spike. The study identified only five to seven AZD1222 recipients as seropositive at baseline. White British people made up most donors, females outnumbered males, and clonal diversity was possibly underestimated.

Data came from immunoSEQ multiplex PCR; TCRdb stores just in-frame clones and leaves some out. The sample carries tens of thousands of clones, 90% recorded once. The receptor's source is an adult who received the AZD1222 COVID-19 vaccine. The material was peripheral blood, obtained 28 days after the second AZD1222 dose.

CDR3 loop: CASSLSGGWSGNTIYF. CDR3 coding DNA: TGTGCCAGCAGCTTATCGGGGGGCTGGTCTGGAAACACCATATATTTT. The J gene is TRBJ1-3, the V gene TRBV7-3; tentative D call: TRBD1 (6 bases). CDR3 length: 16 residues. Germline CDR1 is SGHTA and CDR2 is FQGTGA. Trimming left V 2 bases short and J 1 base short, with 12 bases between.